A single sample gave rise to the 13 T cell receptor beta chains below, sequenced in a study of regulatory T cells in long-lasting Graves disease. The time point: persistent/refractory GD, antithyroid drugs over 5 years with positive TRAb. Construction of the TCR library relied on RNA isolated from PBMCs. Assembly of TCR beta libraries relied on iRepertoire HTBI primers together with Arm-PCR of CDR3 regions. TCRdb itself ran the multiplex PCR reads through MiXCR, one entry per CDR3 protein. The sample lists approximately 400,000 distinct CDR3 sequences; about a quarter were seen once. The specimen was peripheral blood mononuclear cells (PBMCs), collected when the disease was refractory, from a patient treated with antithyroid drugs. These receptors all stem from a female donor with Graves disease.

This clonotype was counted a few times. The V call is TRBV9, the J call TRBJ2-2; D uncertain. This CDR3 contains 17 residues. V was shortened by 3 bases and J by 0 bases, with 15 bases between the two germline ends. Per germline, CDR1 SGDLS and CDR2 YYNGEE. CDR3 loop: CASSAATRGPNTGELFF. CDR3 DNA: TGTGCCAGCAGCGCCGCCACGCGCGGTCCGAACACCGGGGAGCTGTTTTTT.

This clonotype was seen only a few times. The chain recombines TRBV19 with TRBJ1-1, with TRBD1 as a possible D gene (6 bases). Germline V lookup: CDR1 LNHDA, CDR2 SQIVND (reference sequence). This CDR3 has 15 residues. The ends were cut back, 2 bases at V and 5 bases at J, with 15 bases in the middle. The CDR3 loop is CASSILGGAGTEAFF. The CDR3 DNA reads TGTGCCAGTAGTATATTGGGGGGCGCAGGGACTGAAGCTTTCTTT.

This clonotype was seen only a few times. The CDR3, as DNA: TGTGCCAGTAGTATGTACCAGGCTACGGCTTTCTTT. It yields the protein CASSMYQATAFF. This chain joins TRBV19 and TRBJ1-1; D is uncertain. V dropped 3 bases and J dropped 11 bases, with 13 bases sitting between them. This CDR3 contains 12 residues. The germline CDR1 and CDR2 sequences are LNHDA and SQIVND (reference sequence).

The V gene is TRBV9, the J gene TRBJ1-1; no clear D gene. Germline V CDR1 and CDR2: SGDLS, YYNGEE. Trimming removed 0 bases at V and 6 bases at J, with 9 bases between. The length of the CDR3 is 13 residues. The CDR3 is CASSVVGDAEAFF. CDR3 nucleotide sequence: TGTGCCAGCAGCGTAGTTGGGGATGCTGAAGCTTTCTTT.

The table lists this clonotype with a few counts. V and J are TRBV9 and TRBJ2-1, with D maybe TRBD2 (6 bases). Trimming left V 10 bases short and J 3 bases short, with 14 bases between. Germline V gene data show CDR1 as SGDLS and CDR2 as YYNGEE. The CDR3 length is 13 residues. Written as DNA, the CDR3 is TGTGCCTCTAGCGTTACTTTCTACAATGAGCAGTTCTTC. This translates into CASSVTFYNEQFF.

The chain combines TRBV10-3 with TRBJ2-7; D is undetermined. This CDR3 contains 11 residues. Trimming took off 4 bases at V and 4 bases at J, with 5 bases between the two ends. The germline CDR1 and CDR2 sequences are ENHRY and SYGVKD. In nucleotides, the CDR3 is TGTGCCATCAGTGCCGCTTACGAGCAGTACTTC. This sequence encodes CAISAAYEQYF.

The V and J genes are TRBV7-2 and TRBJ2-7, with a tentative D call TRBD2 (6 bases). This CDR3 comprises 13 residues. Per the germline V gene, CDR1 is SGHTA and CDR2 is FQGNSA. V was trimmed by 0 bases and J by 4 bases, leaving 7 bases between them. CDR3 sequence: CASSLATRYEQYF. The DNA of the CDR3 is TGTGCCAGCAGCTTAGCGACTAGATACGAGCAGTACTTC.

This clonotype was counted between two and nine times. This chain uses TRBV6-5 with TRBJ1-2; tentative D call: TRBD1 (5 bases). The CDR3 covers 15 residues. Germline CDR1 and CDR2: MNHEY and SVGAGI. V was shortened by 2 bases and J by 4 bases, with 14 bases between the two germline ends. The chain's CDR3 is CASSYEGDGTYGYTF. The CDR3 DNA reads as TGTGCCAGCAGTTACGAAGGGGACGGCACCTATGGCTACACCTTC.

The chain links TRBV20-1 to TRBJ1-5, with D maybe TRBD1 (5 bases). CDR3 length: 12 residues. Germline values: CDR1 DFQATT, CDR2 SNEGSKA (reference sequence). V dropped 6 bases and J dropped 4 bases, with 10 bases sitting between them. CDR3 amino acids: CSASGGNQPQHF. CDR3 nucleotide sequence: TGCAGTGCAAGTGGGGGTAATCAGCCCCAGCATTTT.

This clonotype was seen a handful of times. This chain's CDR3 is CASSRDRTNEQYF. DNA for the CDR3: TGTGCCAGCAGCAGGGACAGAACAAACGAGCAGTACTTC. This chain uses TRBV7-6 with TRBJ2-7; TRBD1 matches at 7 bases. CDR3 length: 13 residues. Germline values: CDR1 SGHVS, CDR2 FNYEAQ. V was clipped by 5 bases and J by 5 bases; unmatched bases: 6. Based on the CDR3 plus reference TRBV7-6 and TRBJ2-7, the full variable domain is GAGVSQSPRYKVTKRGQDVALRCDPISGHVSLYWYRQALGQGPEFLTYFNYEAQQDKSGLPNDRFSAERPEGSISTLTIQRTEQRDSAMYRCASSRDRTNEQYFGPGTRLTVT.

This clonotype was picked up many times. The chain carries TRBV7-3 and TRBJ1-1, with D unclear. The CDR3 extends over 14 amino acids. Germline CDR1 and CDR2: SGHTA and FQGTGA. V dropped 1 base and J dropped 4 bases, with 10 bases sitting between them. CDR3 protein: CASSLNEGFTEAFF. In DNA form, the CDR3 reads TGTGCCAGCAGCTTAAATGAGGGTTTCACTGAAGCTTTCTTT.

This clonotype occurred many times. The chain employs TRBV7-2 and TRBJ1-1; 7 bases map to TRBD1. In germline, CDR1 is SGHTA, CDR2 FQGNSA. Trimming took 5 bases from V and 2 from J; bases not matched to a gene: 5. This CDR3 contains 14 residues. CDR3 nucleotides: TGTGCCAGCAGCCCTGGGACAGCCAACACTGAAGCTTTCTTT. Residues: CASSPGTANTEAFF.

The table lists this clonotype with many counts. The rearrangement uses TRBV13 and TRBJ1-4; D possibly corresponds to TRBD1 (5 bases). V was clipped by 5 bases and J by 4 bases, with 11 bases between them. The length of the CDR3 is 14 residues. Germline CDR1 is PRHDT and CDR2 is FYEKMQ (reference sequence). CDR3 residues: CASSRRDGNEKLFF. CDR3 coding DNA: TGTGCCAGCAGCCGACGGGACGGTAATGAAAAACTGTTTTTT.